The T cell receptor (beta chain) described here comes from a study of T cells in Graves' hyperthyroidism and ophthalmopathy. Study outcomes and limitations: Patients with ophthalmopathy were separated from those with stable hyperthyroidism by a 13 V-J model. Among thyroid clonotypes expanded above 0.001, most also appeared in blood.

This clonotype was detected only a few times. Its antigen is not identified. Uncontrolled infections, other autoimmune diseases, pregnancy or lactation led to exclusion of patients. V lost 6 bases, J lost 3 bases, and 24 bases lay in between. The CDR3 has 17 residues. Germline V lookup: CDR1 DFQATT, CDR2 SNEGSKA (reference sequence). RNA transcripts provided the source from which TCR beta CDR3 regions were amplified. HTBI primers were used for first-round RT-PCR of the TCR CDR3. TCRdb re-analysed the multiplex PCR reads in MiXCR, keeping a single row per CDR3 protein. This table holds 450,000 to 600,000 distinct CDR3 sequences, around 13% found once.

V gene TRBV20-1 combines with J gene TRBJ2-4; D is perhaps TRBD2 (6 bases). This receptor was taken from a woman aged 40 to 55 with Graves' hyperthyroidism. Input material: blood. This CDR3 reads CSATESTGSGVKNIQYF. CDR3 in DNA: TGCAGTGCCACCGAATCTACCGGGAGTGGGGTCAAAAACATTCAGTACTTC.